These 29 T cell receptor beta chains came from one sample sequenced in a study of blood T cell repertoires in COVID-19. Sequencing used immunoSEQ multiplex PCR; TCRdb keeps in-frame clones, though not all of them. Among 190,000 or so clones, roughly 82% were seen once, and the ten largest hold 7% to 10%. Material: PBMCs or T cells enriched from blood (not recorded which). These receptors were collected from a woman aged 25 to 39 who had recovered from COVID-19.

This chain joins TRBV7-2 and TRBJ1-3, with 7 positions matching TRBD1. The length of the CDR3 is 15 residues. Trimming at V came to 1 base and at J to 4 bases, leaving 4 bases not matched to a gene. CDR1 is SGHTA, CDR2 FQGNSA, per germline. This CDR3 is CASSLGGTAGNTIYF. In DNA form, the CDR3 reads TGTGCCAGCAGCTTAGGGGGGACAGCGGGAAACACCATATATTTT.

This clone was counted once. The chain employs TRBV2 and TRBJ2-7; D not resolved. Germline-derived CDR1 and CDR2 are SNHLY and FYNNEI. This CDR3 comprises 11 residues. V lost 4 bases to trimming and J lost 6 bases, with 7 bases between them. CDR3 region: CASSAGVEQYF. The CDR3 DNA is TGTGCCAGCAGTGCTGGAGTCGAGCAGTACTTC.

This clone was detected ten times or more. This chain connects TRBV9 to TRBJ1-1; D possibly corresponds to TRBD1 (6 bases). Trimming pared 4 bases from V and 2 bases from J, leaving 21 bases between. The CDR3 runs 17 residues. Germline V gene data show CDR1 as SGDLS and CDR2 as YYNGEE. CDR3 in amino acids: CASSPTPGTFLNTEAFF. CDR3 DNA sequence: TGTGCCAGCAGCCCCACGCCAGGGACATTCCTAAACACTGAAGCTTTCTTT.

This clone was seen a handful of times. V and J are TRBV28 and TRBJ2-1; TRBD1 matches at 7 bases. The CDR3 contains 14 residues. The trim removed 2 bases at V and 4 bases at J, leaving 2 bases unmatched. Germline V CDR1 and CDR2: MDHEN, SYDVKM. The CDR3: CASSLGQEYNEQFF. The CDR3 nucleotides are TGTGCCAGCAGTTTAGGACAGGAGTACAATGAGCAGTTCTTC.

This chain uses TRBV7-2 with TRBJ2-7, with 12 bases lining up with TRBD1. The CDR3 covers 15 residues. The germline V gene has CDR1 SGHTA and CDR2 FQGNSA. The V gene end was trimmed by 3 bases and the J gene end by 9 bases; junction bases not matched to a gene: 9. The DNA of the CDR3 is TGTGCCAGCAGCTTTGTGGGACAGGGGGCCTTGGGGCAGTACTTC. This sequence encodes CASSFVGQGALGQYF.

In its sample, this clone was seen a few times. CDR3 sequence: CASKRAWGEGTGELFF. CDR3 coding DNA: TGTGCCAGCAAGAGGGCTTGGGGGGAGGGCACCGGGGAGCTGTTTTTT. The chain joins TRBV28 to TRBJ2-2; 7 bases align to TRBD2. CDR1 is MDHEN and CDR2 is SYDVKM in the germline V gene. The CDR3 sequence is 16 residues long. V was clipped by 7 bases and J by 4 bases; unmatched bases: 12.

V and J are TRBV12-3 or TRBV12-4 and TRBJ1-2; D perhaps matches TRBD1 (5 bases). The CDR3 runs to 13 residues. Trimming took 9 bases from V and 1 from J, leaving 12 bases between them. The CDR3 region is CASFLQGNYGYTF. CDR3 DNA sequence: TGTGCCAGTTTCCTCCAGGGTAACTATGGCTACACCTTC.

The chain carries TRBV5-1 and TRBJ2-7, with TRBD2 identical over 7 bases. CDR3 length: 15 amino acids. CDR1 is SGHRS and CDR2 is YFSETQ in the germline V gene. The V and J ends lost 4 bases and 2 bases, in that order; junction bases with no gene match: 9. The CDR3 DNA reads TGCGCCAGCAGCCCCTCCGGCGGGAGTACCTACGAGCAGTACTTC. Translated: CASSPSGGSTYEQYF. Using reference TRBV5-1 and TRBJ2-7 for the parts outside the CDR3, the full variable domain is KAGVTQTPRYLIKTRGQQVTLSCSPISGHRSVSWYQQTPGQGLQFLFEYFSETQRNKGNFPGRFSGRQFSNSRSEMNVSTLELGDSALYLCASSPSGGSTYEQYFGPGTRLTVT.

The chain couples TRBV3-1 (or the pseudogene TRBV3-2) to TRBJ2-7; the match to TRBD1 covers 7 bases. The CDR3 covers 14 residues. J was trimmed by 5 bases and V by 0 bases; bases with no gene match: 4. The V gene's germline CDR1 is LGHDT and CDR2 YNNKEL (reference sequence). The CDR3 loop reads CASSQDRGKDEQYF. The CDR3 nucleotides are TGTGCCAGCAGCCAAGACAGGGGGAAGGACGAGCAGTACTTC.

CDR3 coding DNA: TGTGCCAGCTCACCTGTTGTGTCAGGGGGCACAGATACGCAGTATTTT. Translating it yields CASSPVVSGGTDTQYF. The chain uses TRBV18 and TRBJ2-3; a possible D gene is TRBD1 (6 bases). This CDR3 has 16 residues. V was shortened by 3 bases and J by 1 base, with 14 bases between the two germline ends. Germline-derived CDR1 and CDR2 are KGHSH and LQKENI. The variable domain in full, completed from reference TRBV18 and TRBJ2-3, reads NAGVMQNPRHLVRRRGQEARLRCSPMKGHSHVYWYRQLPEEGLKFMVYLQKENIIDESGMPKERFSAEFPKEGPSILRIQQVVRGDSAAYFCASSPVVSGGTDTQYFGPGTRLTVL.

Worth noting for this clone: The sample carries other DNA sequences with the same CDR3. The genes are TRBV6-5 and TRBJ2-7, with TRBD1 matching over 8 bases. CDR3 size: 14 residues. Germline trimming cut 6 bases from V and 2 bases from J; bases unmatched to any gene: 6. The V gene's germline CDR1 is MNHEY and CDR2 SVGAGI. Here the CDR3 DNA reads TGTGCCAGCAGCTACGACAGGGGACCCTACGAGCAGTACTTC. It yields the protein CASSYDRGPYEQYF.

This clone was counted once. The chain combines TRBV7-9 with TRBJ1-2; 9 nucleotides line up with TRBD1. The V segment lost 5 bases and the J segment 10 bases; nucleotides outside the gene matches: 8. The CDR3 is 13 residues long. CDR1 SEHNR and CDR2 FQNEAQ come from the germline V gene (reference sequence). The CDR3 region has the DNA TGTGCCAGCAGCCCCGGGACAGGGTCGGACTACACCTTC. Its translation: CASSPGTGSDYTF.

This sequence joins TRBV15 and TRBJ2-1, with 7 bases that match TRBD2. There are 16 residues in the CDR3. V lost 0 bases and J lost 9; bases outside the gene matches: 11. CDR1 LNHNV and CDR2 YYDKDF come from the germline V gene (reference sequence). The CDR3 loop is CATSRDWRTSSFEQFF. The CDR3, as DNA: TGTGCCACCAGCAGAGATTGGAGGACTAGTAGTTTTGAGCAGTTCTTC.

The chain employs TRBV7-3 and TRBJ2-1; 12 bases are a match to TRBD2. Germline V gene sequence: CDR1 SGHTA, CDR2 FQGTGA. The length of the CDR3 is 15 residues. Losses at the gene ends were 3 bases for V and 9 bases for J; bases not matched to a gene: 6. CDR3: CASSFGLAGIREQFF. The DNA of the CDR3 is TGTGCCAGCAGCTTCGGACTAGCGGGAATTCGTGAGCAGTTCTTC.

The chain carries TRBV24-1 and TRBJ2-1, with D tentatively TRBD2 (6 bases). CDR1 KGHDR and CDR2 SFDVKD come from the germline V gene. The CDR3 spans 14 residues. The V end was cut by 4 bases, the J end by 6 bases, with 12 bases between. CDR3 coding DNA: TGTGCCACCAGTGACCCCTCGGGGGTCAATGAGCAGTTCTTC. The encoded protein is CATSDPSGVNEQFF.

CDR3 sequence reads: CASSWGTGLIQETQYF. The CDR3 region has the DNA TGTGCCAGCAGCTGGGGTACGGGACTCATACAAGAGACCCAGTACTTC. V gene TRBV11-3 combines with J gene TRBJ2-5; D may be TRBD2 (6 bases). Trimming removed 4 bases from V and 2 bases from J, with 17 bases in between. Germline V CDR1 and CDR2: SGHNT, YENEEA. This CDR3 region has 16 residues.

The chain's CDR3 is CASTLTSGRTGELFF. DNA for the CDR3: TGTGCCAGCACGTTGACTAGCGGGAGGACCGGGGAGCTGTTTTTT. This rearrangement joins TRBV6-5 to TRBJ2-2; 13 nucleotides align to TRBD2. Germline V CDR1 and CDR2: MNHEY, SVGAGI. The ends lost 7 bases at V and 5 bases at J; junction bases unmatched: 4. The CDR3 runs 15 residues.

The CDR3 loop reads CASSPRTSEDNEQFF. CDR3 sequence (DNA): TGTGCCAGCAGCCCAAGGACTAGCGAGGACAATGAGCAGTTCTTC. This chain connects TRBV11-2 to TRBJ2-1; 9 bases align to TRBD2. V lost 5 bases to trimming and J lost 5 bases; unmatched junction nucleotides: 7. Germline values: CDR1 SGHAT, CDR2 FQNNGV. The CDR3 runs to 15 residues.

The chain employs TRBV4-1 and TRBJ1-2; tentatively, D is TRBD1 (6 bases). V lost 4 bases and J 1 base, leaving 19 bases between the germline ends. Germline CDR1 reads MGHRA; CDR2 reads YSYEKL. The CDR3 runs to 17 residues. The CDR3 nucleotides read TGCGCCAGCAGCCCTCGGTATGGGCAGGGGATTAACTATGGCTACACCTTC. Its protein is CASSPRYGQGINYGYTF.

The chain recombines TRBV30 with TRBJ1-2; D possibly corresponds to TRBD1 (6 bases). The CDR3 consists of 12 residues. The germline V gene encodes CDR1 GTSNPN and CDR2 SVGIG (reference sequence). Deletions cut 8 bases from V and 3 bases from J, with 13 bases between. CDR3 amino acids: CALDSTDYGYTF. The CDR3, as DNA: TGTGCCCTGGACAGCACGGACTATGGCTACACCTTC.

The chain uses TRBV20-1 and TRBJ2-7, with TRBD1 identical over 9 bases. Germline loops: CDR1 DFQATT, CDR2 SNEGSKA (reference sequence). V lost 3 bases, J lost 6 bases, and 12 bases stayed unmatched. The CDR3 consists of 15 residues. CDR3 nucleotides: TGCAGTGCTAGTATCGACCGGGGGACAGGGAGCGAGCAGTACTTC. It specifies CSASIDRGTGSEQYF.

This clone was counted between two and nine times. The rearrangement uses TRBV5-1 and TRBJ2-5; weak D call: TRBD1 (6 bases). CDR3 length: 14 residues. Germline V gene data show CDR1 as SGHRS and CDR2 as YFSETQ. V dropped 0 bases and J dropped 3 bases, with 9 bases sitting between them. CDR3: CASSLVSGEETQYF. In DNA form, the CDR3 reads TGCGCCAGCAGCTTGGTTTCAGGGGAAGAGACCCAGTACTTC.

The chain couples TRBV19 to TRBJ2-1; 7 bases are a match to TRBD2. The CDR3 length is 15 residues. V shed 6 bases and J 2 bases; nucleotides not matched to a gene: 7. The germline V gene encodes CDR1 LNHDA and CDR2 SQIVND (reference sequence). The CDR3 DNA follows: TGTGCCAGTAGCCTCCTAGCGGAGCCCTACAATGAGCAGTTCTTC. Protein: CASSLLAEPYNEQFF.

This clone was observed a single time. This chain links TRBV3-1 (or the pseudogene TRBV3-2) with TRBJ2-1; 12 bases line up with TRBD2. CDR3 length equals 15 residues. The germline gives CDR1 LGHDT, CDR2 YNNKEL (reference sequence). The ends lost 4 bases at V and 8 bases at J; junction bases unmatched: 6. Here the CDR3 reads CASSLGLAGNYEQFF. CDR3 coding DNA: TGTGCCAGCAGCCTAGGACTAGCGGGAAACTATGAGCAGTTCTTC.

This clone was detected only a few times. The CDR3 coding sequence is TGTGCCAGCGTTACTAACGGTAACACCGGGGAGCTGTTTTTT. Translating gives CASVTNGNTGELFF. The chain uses TRBV28 and TRBJ2-2; D is undetermined. The CDR3 is 14 amino acids. Germline lookup yields CDR1 MDHEN and CDR2 SYDVKM. The V end lost 8 bases, the J end lost 2 bases, and 12 bases lay between the germline ends. The full variable domain, with the rest looked up from reference TRBV28 and TRBJ2-2, is DVKVTQSSRYLVKRTGEKVFLECVQDMDHENMFWYRQDPGLGLRLIYFSYDVKMKEKGDIPEGYSVSREKKERFSLILESASTNQTSMYLCASVTNGNTGELFFGEGSRLTVL.

The chain carries TRBV27 and TRBJ2-2; a weak D match, TRBD2 (6 bases). Per the germline V gene, CDR1 is MNHEY and CDR2 is SMNVEV (reference sequence). Trimming shortened V by 0 bases and J by 6 bases, and 8 bases separated the two germline ends. This CDR3 contains 14 residues. In nucleotides, the CDR3 is TGTGCCAGCAGTTTATCATGGGAGGCCGGGGAGCTGTTTTTT. This sequence encodes CASSLSWEAGELFF.

This clone is a singleton in its sample. V is TRBV27 and J is TRBJ2-3, with D maybe TRBD2 (6 bases). V lost 10 bases and J lost 5, with 16 bases in between. Germline assignment: CDR1 MNHEY and CDR2 SMNVEV (reference sequence). The CDR3 runs to 13 residues. The CDR3 loop is CATRSGGGDTQYF. The CDR3 bases are TGTGCCACCAGGAGTGGGGGAGGAGATACGCAGTATTTT.

The table lists this clone with a count of one. The genes are TRBV5-8 and TRBJ1-2; D call uncertain. The CDR3 extends over 16 amino acids. Deletions cut 3 bases from V and 1 base from J, with 16 bases between. CDR1 is SGHTS and CDR2 is YDEGEE in the germline V gene. The chain's CDR3 is CASSSPDSDFNYGYTF. CDR3 DNA: TGTGCCAGCAGCTCCCCGGACTCCGACTTTAACTATGGCTACACCTTC. Filled out from reference TRBV5-8 and TRBJ1-2, the complete variable domain reads EAGVTQSPTHLIKTRGQQATLRCSPISGHTSVYWYQQALGLGLQFLLWYDEGEERNRGNFPPRFSGRQFPNYSSELNVNALELEDSALYLCASSSPDSDFNYGYTFGSGTRLTVV.

This clone has only one observation. As DNA, the CDR3 is TGTGCCAGCACCCCGCAGGGGGACACTGAAGCTTTCTTT. It codes for CASTPQGDTEAFF. The chain is built from TRBV2 and TRBJ1-1, with 7 bases identical to TRBD1. The CDR3 is 13 amino acids. The J segment lost 3 bases and the V segment lost 7 bases, leaving 5 bases of the junction unmatched. Looked up from germline, CDR1 is SNHLY and CDR2 is FYNNEI.